This note documents a single T cell receptor (beta chain) sequence. Its antigen is currently unknown. Vbeta (60) and Jbeta (13) primers were used in the PCR. Sequenced by immunoSEQ multiplex PCR; TCRdb stores in-frame clones only, minus some. The sample carries approximately 190,000 clones, approximately 80% recorded once. The data are from a study of cytomegalovirus exposure and HLA in healthy donors. Findings and caveats of the study: The study listed roughly 160 cytomegalovirus-associated TCR beta chains. From TCR beta sequences, most subjects' HLA-A and HLA-B alleles were reportedly predicted accurately.

V lost 2 bases, J lost 1 base, and 12 bases lay in between. Germline V lookup: CDR1 KGHSH, CDR2 LQKENI. The length of the CDR3 is 17 residues. The TCR comes from a woman in her twenties or thirties in good health and CMV-seropositive. The chain has TRBV18 and TRBJ1-6; D gene ambiguous. Specimen: PBMCs. CDR3 in DNA: TGTGCCAGCTCACCATCCGGGGTGTCTTCCTATAATTCACCCCTCCACTTT. Translation: CASSPSGVSSYNSPLHF.